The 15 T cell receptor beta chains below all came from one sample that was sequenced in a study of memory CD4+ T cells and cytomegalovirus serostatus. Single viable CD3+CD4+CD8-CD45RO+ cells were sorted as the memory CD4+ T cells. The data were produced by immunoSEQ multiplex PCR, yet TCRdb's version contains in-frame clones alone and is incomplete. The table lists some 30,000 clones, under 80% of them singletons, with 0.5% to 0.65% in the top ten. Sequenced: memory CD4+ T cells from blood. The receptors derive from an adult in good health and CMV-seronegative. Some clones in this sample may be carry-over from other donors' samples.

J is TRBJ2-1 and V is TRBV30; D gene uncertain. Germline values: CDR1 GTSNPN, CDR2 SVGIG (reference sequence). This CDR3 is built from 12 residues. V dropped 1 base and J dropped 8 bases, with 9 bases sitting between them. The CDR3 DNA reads TGTGCCTGGAGTGGCGCGAGAGATGAGCAGTTCTTC. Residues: CAWSGARDEQFF.

The CDR3 nucleotides are TGTGCCAGTATCAGCGACAGGGCGAACACTGAAGCTTTCTTT. Translating it yields CASISDRANTEAFF. The chain has TRBV19 and TRBJ1-1, with TRBD1 identical over 7 bases. The V and J ends lost 7 bases and 1 base, in that order; junction bases with no gene match: 6. Germline CDR1 is LNHDA and CDR2 is SQIVND (reference sequence). CDR3 length equals 14 residues.

CDR3 amino acids: CASSAGTGPYTGELFF. The CDR3 nucleotides read TGCGCCAGCAGCGCTGGGACAGGGCCTTACACCGGGGAGCTGTTTTTT. The chain carries TRBV10-1 and TRBJ2-2, with TRBD1 matching 9 bases. The CDR3 has 16 amino acids. Looked up from germline, CDR1 is WNHNN and CDR2 is SYGVQD (reference sequence). Germline trimming cut 6 bases from V and 3 bases from J; bases unmatched to any gene: 8.

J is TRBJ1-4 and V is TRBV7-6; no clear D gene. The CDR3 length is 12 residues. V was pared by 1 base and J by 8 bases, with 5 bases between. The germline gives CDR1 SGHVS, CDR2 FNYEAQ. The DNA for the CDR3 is TGTGCCAGCAGCTTAGACCCCGAAAAACTGTTTTTT. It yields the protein CASSLDPEKLFF. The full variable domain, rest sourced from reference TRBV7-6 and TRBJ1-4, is GAGVSQSPRYKVTKRGQDVALRCDPISGHVSLYWYRQALGQGPEFLTYFNYEAQQDKSGLPNDRFSAERPEGSISTLTIQRTEQRDSAMYRCASSLDPEKLFFGSGTQLSVL.

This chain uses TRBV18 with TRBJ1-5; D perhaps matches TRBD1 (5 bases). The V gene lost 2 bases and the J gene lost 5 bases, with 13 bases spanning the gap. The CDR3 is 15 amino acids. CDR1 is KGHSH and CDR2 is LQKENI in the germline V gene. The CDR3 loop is CASSPETADYQPQHF. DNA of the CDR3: TGTGCCAGCTCACCAGAGACAGCCGATTATCAGCCCCAGCATTTT. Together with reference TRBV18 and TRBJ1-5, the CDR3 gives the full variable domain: NAGVMQNPRHLVRRRGQEARLRCSPMKGHSHVYWYRQLPEEGLKFMVYLQKENIIDESGMPKERFSAEFPKEGPSILRIQQVVRGDSAAYFCASSPETADYQPQHFGDGTRLSIL.

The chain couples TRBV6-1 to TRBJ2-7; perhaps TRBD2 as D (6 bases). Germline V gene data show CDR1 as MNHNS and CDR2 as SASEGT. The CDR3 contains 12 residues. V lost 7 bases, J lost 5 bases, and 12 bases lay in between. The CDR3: CASIGPGDEQYF. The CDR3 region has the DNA TGTGCCAGCATAGGCCCGGGGGACGAGCAGTACTTC.

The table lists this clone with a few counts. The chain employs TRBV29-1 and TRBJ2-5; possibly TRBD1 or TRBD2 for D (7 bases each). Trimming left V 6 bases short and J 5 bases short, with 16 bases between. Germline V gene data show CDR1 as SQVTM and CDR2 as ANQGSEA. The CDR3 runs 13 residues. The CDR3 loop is CSVVRGGRETQYF. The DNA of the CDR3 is TGCAGCGTCGTCAGGGGGGGTCGGGAGACCCAGTACTTC. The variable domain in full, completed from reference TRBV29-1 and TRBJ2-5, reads SAVISQKPSRDICQRGTSLTIQCQVDSQVTMMFWYRQQPGQSLTLIATANQGSEATYESGFVIDKFPISRPNLTFSTLTVSNMSPEDSSIYLCSVVRGGRETQYFGPGTRLLVL.

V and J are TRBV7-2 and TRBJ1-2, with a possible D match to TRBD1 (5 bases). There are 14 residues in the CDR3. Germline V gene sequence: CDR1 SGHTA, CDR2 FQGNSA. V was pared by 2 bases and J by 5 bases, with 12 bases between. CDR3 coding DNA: TGTGCCAGCAGCTTACCACAGGACCTGTATGGCTACACCTTC. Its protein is CASSLPQDLYGYTF.

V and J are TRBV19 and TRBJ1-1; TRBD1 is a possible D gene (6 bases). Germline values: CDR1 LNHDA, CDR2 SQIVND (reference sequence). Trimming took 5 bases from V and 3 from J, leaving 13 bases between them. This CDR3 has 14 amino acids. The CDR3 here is CASSVRGLYTEAFF. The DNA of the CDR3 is TGTGCCAGTAGTGTCCGGGGGCTCTACACTGAAGCTTTCTTT. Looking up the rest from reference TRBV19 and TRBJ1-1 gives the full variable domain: DGGITQSPKYLFRKEGQNVTLSCEQNLNHDAMYWYRQDPGQGLRLIYYSQIVNDFQKGDIAEGYSVSREKKESFPLTVTSAQKNPTAFYLCASSVRGLYTEAFFGQGTRLTVV.

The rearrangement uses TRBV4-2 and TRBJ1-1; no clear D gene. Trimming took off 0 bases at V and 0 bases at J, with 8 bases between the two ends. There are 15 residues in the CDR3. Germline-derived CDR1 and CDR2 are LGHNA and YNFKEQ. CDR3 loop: CASSQEGLMNTEAFF. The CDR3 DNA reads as TGTGCCAGCAGCCAAGAAGGGTTGATGAACACTGAAGCTTTCTTT.

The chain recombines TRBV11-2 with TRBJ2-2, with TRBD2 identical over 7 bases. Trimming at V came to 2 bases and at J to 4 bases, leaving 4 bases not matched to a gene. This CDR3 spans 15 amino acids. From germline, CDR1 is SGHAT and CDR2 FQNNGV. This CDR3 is CASSLLGGGTGELFF. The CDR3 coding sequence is TGTGCCAGCAGCTTATTGGGCGGGGGCACCGGGGAGCTGTTTTTT.

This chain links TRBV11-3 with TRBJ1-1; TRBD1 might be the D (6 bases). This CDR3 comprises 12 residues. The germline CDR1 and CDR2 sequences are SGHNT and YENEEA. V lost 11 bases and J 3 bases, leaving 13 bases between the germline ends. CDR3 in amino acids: CASGAGHTEAFF. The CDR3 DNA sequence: TGTGCCTCAGGGGCAGGGCACACTGAAGCTTTCTTT.

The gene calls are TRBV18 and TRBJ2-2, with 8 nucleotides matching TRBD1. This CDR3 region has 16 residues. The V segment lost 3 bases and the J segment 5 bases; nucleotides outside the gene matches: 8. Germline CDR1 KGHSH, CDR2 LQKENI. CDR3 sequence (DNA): TGTGCCAGCTCACCGTTACGGGACAGGAGTACCGGGGAGCTGTTTTTT. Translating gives CASSPLRDRSTGELFF.

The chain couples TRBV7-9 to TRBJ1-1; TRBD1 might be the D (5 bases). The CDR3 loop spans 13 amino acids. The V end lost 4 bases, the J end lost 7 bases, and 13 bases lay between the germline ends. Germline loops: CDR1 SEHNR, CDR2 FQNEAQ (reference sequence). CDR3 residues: CASSSGGKSEAFF. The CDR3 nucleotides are TGTGCCAGCAGCTCGGGGGGGAAGAGTGAAGCTTTCTTT.

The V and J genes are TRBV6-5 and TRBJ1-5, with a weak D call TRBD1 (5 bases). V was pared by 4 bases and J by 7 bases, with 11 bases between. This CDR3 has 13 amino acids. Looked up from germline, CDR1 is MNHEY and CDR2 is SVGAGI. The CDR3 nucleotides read TGTGCCAGCAGTTCCAATACAGGACAGCCCCAGCATTTT. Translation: CASSSNTGQPQHF.